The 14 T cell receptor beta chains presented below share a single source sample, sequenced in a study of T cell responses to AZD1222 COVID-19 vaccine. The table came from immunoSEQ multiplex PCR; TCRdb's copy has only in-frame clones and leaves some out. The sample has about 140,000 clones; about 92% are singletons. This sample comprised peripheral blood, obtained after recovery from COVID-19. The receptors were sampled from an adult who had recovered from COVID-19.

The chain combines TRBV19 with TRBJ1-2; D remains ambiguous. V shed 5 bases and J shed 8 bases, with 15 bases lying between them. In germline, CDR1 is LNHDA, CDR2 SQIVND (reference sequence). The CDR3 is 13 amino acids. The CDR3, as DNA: TGTGCCAGTAGTCCCGCTCCTTTATACGGCTACACCTTC. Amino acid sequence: CASSPAPLYGYTF.

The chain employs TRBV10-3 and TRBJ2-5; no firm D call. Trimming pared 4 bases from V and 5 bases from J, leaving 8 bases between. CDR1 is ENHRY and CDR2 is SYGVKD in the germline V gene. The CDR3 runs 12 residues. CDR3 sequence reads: CAISGGGETQYF. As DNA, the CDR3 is TGTGCCATCAGTGGGGGTGGGGAGACCCAGTACTTC.

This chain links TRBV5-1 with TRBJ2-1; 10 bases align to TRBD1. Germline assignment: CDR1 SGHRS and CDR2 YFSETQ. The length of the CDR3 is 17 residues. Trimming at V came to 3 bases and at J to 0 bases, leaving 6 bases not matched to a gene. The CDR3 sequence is CASSSTGGPISYNEQFF. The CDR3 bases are TGCGCCAGCAGCTCGACAGGGGGCCCTATCTCCTACAATGAGCAGTTCTTC.

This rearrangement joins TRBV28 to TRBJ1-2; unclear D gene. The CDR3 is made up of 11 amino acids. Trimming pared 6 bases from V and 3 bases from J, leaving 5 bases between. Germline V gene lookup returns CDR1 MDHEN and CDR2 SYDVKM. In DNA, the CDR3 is TGTGCCAGCAGGGCTCACTATGGCTACACCTTC. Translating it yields CASRAHYGYTF.

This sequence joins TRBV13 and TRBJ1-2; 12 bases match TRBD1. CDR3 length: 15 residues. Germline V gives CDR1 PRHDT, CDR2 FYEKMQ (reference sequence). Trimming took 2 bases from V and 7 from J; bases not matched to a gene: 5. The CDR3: CASSLRGQGAIGYTF. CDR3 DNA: TGTGCCAGCAGCTTAAGGGGACAGGGGGCGATTGGCTACACCTTC. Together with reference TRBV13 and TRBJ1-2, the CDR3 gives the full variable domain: AAGVIQSPRHLIKEKRETATLKCYPIPRHDTVYWYQQGPGQDPQFLISFYEKMQSDKGSIPDRFSAQQFSDYHSELNMSSLELGDSALYFCASSLRGQGAIGYTFGSGTRLTVV.

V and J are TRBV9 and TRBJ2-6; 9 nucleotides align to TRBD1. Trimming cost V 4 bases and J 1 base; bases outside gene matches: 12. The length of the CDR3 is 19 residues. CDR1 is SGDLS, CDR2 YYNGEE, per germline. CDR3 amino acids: CASSLYSVTGGSGANVLTF. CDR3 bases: TGTGCCAGCAGCCTATACTCGGTGACAGGGGGGTCTGGGGCCAACGTCCTGACTTTC. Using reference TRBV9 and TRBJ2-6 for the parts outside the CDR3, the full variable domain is DSGVTQTPKHLITATGQRVTLRCSPRSGDLSVYWYQQSLDQGLQFLIQYYNGEERAKGNILERFSAQQFPDLHSELNLSSLELGDSALYFCASSLYSVTGGSGANVLTFGAGSRLTVL.

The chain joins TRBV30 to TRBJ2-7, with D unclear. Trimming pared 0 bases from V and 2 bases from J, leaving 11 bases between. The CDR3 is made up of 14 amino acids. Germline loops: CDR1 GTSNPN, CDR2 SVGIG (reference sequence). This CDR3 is CAWSVSGRPYEQYF. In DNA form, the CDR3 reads TGTGCCTGGAGTGTTTCCGGGCGGCCCTACGAGCAGTACTTC.

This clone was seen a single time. The CDR3 sequence is CASSLRGGGYQETQYF. The CDR3 DNA is TGTGCCAGCAGCTTAAGAGGGGGAGGTTACCAAGAGACCCAGTACTTC. The chain combines TRBV11-2 with TRBJ2-5; D tentatively fits TRBD1 or TRBD2 (6 bases each). Germline CDR1 and CDR2: SGHAT and FQNNGV. This CDR3 has 16 amino acids. V dropped 2 bases and J dropped 0 bases, with 13 bases sitting between them.

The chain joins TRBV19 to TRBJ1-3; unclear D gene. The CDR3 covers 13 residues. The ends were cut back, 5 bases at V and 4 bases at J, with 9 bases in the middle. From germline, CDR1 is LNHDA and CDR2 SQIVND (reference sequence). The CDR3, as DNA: TGTGCCAGTAGTCCCGCTGCGGGAAACACCATATATTTT. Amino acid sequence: CASSPAAGNTIYF.

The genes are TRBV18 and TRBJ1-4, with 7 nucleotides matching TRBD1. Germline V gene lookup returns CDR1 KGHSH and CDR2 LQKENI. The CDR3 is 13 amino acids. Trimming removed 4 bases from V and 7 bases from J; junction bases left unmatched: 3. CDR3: CASSQGALEKLFF. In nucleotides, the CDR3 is TGTGCCAGCTCACAGGGGGCCCTTGAAAAACTGTTTTTT. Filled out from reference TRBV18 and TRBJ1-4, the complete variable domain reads NAGVMQNPRHLVRRRGQEARLRCSPMKGHSHVYWYRQLPEEGLKFMVYLQKENIIDESGMPKERFSAEFPKEGPSILRIQQVVRGDSAAYFCASSQGALEKLFFGSGTQLSVL.

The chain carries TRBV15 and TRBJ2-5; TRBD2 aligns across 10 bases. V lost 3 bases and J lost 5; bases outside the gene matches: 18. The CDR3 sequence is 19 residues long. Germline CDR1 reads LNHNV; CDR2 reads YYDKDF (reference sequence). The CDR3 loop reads CATSSPTGEAGGLVETQYF. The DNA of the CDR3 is TGTGCCACCAGCAGCCCCACGGGGGAAGCGGGAGGGTTGGTTGAGACCCAGTACTTC.

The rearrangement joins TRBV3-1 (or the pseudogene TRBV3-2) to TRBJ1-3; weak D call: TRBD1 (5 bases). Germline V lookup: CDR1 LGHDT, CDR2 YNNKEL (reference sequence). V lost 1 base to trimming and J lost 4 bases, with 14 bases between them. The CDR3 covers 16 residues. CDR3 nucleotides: TGTGCCAGCAGCCAAGTGGTCCGGGGGGTGGGAAACACCATATATTTT. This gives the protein CASSQVVRGVGNTIYF.

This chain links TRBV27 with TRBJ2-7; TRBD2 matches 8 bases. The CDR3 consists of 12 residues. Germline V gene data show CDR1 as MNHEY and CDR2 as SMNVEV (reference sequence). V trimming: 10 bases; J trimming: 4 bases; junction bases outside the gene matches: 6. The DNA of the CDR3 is TGTGCCATAGGACTAGCAGGGTACGAGCAGTACTTC. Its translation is CAIGLAGYEQYF.

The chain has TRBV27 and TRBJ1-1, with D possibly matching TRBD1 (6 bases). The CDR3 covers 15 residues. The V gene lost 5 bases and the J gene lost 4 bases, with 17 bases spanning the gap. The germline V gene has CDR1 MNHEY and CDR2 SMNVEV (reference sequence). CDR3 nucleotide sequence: TGTGCCAGCAGTCTCCAATCGGGACAATCCACTGAAGCTTTCTTT. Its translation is CASSLQSGQSTEAFF.